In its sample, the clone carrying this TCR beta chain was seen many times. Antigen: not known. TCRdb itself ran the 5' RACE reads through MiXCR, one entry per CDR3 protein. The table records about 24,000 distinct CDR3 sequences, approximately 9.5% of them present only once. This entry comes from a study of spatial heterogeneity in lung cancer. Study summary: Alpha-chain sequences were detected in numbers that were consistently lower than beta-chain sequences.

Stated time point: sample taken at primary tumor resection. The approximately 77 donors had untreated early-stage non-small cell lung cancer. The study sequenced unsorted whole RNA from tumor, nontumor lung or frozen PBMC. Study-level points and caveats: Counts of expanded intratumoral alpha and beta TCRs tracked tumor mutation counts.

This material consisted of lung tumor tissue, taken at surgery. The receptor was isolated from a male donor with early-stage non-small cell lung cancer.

The CDR3 nucleotides are TGTGCCAGCAGTACTATTGAAGGACTAGCGGGAGGGCCCTACCCACACTACGAGCAGTACTTC. Protein sequence: CASSTIEGLAGGPYPHYEQYF. This rearrangement joins TRBV28 to TRBJ2-7, with 15 bases fitting TRBD2. The germline CDR1 and CDR2 sequences are MDHEN and SYDVKM. This CDR3 is built from 21 residues. J was trimmed by 3 bases and V by 5 bases; bases with no gene match: 20.